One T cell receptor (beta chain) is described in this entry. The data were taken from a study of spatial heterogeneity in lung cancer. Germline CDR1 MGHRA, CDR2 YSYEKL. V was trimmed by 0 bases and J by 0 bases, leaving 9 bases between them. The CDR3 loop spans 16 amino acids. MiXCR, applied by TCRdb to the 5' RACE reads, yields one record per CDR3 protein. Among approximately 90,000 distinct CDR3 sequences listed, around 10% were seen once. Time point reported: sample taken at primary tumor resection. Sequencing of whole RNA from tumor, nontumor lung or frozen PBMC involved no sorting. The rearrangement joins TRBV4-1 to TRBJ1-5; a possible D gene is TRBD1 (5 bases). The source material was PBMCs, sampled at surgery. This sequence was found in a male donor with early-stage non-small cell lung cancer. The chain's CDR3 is CASSQEGGTSNQPQHF. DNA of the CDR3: TGCGCCAGCAGCCAAGAGGGCGGGACTAGCAATCAGCCCCAGCATTTT.